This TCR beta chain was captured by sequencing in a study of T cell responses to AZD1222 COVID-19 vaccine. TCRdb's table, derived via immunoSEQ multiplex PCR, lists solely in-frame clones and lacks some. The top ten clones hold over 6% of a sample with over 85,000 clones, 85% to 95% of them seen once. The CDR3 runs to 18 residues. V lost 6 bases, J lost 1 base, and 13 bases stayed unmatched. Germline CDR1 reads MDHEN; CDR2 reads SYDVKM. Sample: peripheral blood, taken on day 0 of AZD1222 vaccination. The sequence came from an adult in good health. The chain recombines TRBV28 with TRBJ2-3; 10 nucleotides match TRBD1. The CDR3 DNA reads TGTGCCAGCAGGATGGACAGGGGGTTTGACTATGGCACAGATACGCAGTATTTT. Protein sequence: CASRMDRGFDYGTDTQYF.